Listed below are T cell receptor beta chains from one sample, sequenced in a study of T cell responses to AZD1222 COVID-19 vaccine. Produced via immunoSEQ multiplex PCR; TCRdb's table is partial and in-frame only. Among around 180,000 clones, approximately 90% were seen once, and the ten largest hold around 2.9%. The sequenced sample was peripheral blood, obtained on day 0 of AZD1222 vaccination. Receptor source: an adult in good health. Each CDR3 is given with its conserved first and last residue. D genes are given only for firm matches. Rows give clone size only sometimes, using once, few, many, or a class for an expanded clone.

>NA|TRBV12-3/TRBV12-4|TRBJ2-7|once
CASTWGSYEQYF
TGTGCCAGCACCTGGGGAAGCTACGAGCAGTACTTC
>NA|TRBV7-9|TRBJ2-3|NA
CASSSLGGGPTDTQYF
TGTGCCAGCAGCTCCCTAGGGGGGGGCCCCACAGATACGCAGTATTTT
>TRBD1|TRBV6-2/TRBV6-3|TRBJ1-2|NA
CASSPKGQFYGYTF
TGTGCCAGCAGTCCCAAGGGACAGTTCTATGGCTACACCTTC
>NA|TRBV5-1|TRBJ1-1|NA
CASSDTGRWAEAFF
TGCGCCAGCAGCGACACAGGGCGGTGGGCTGAAGCTTTCTTT
>NA|TRBV14|TRBJ2-1|NA
CASSPLAGRNEQFF
TGTGCCAGCAGCCCACTAGCCGGGCGCAATGAGCAGTTCTTC
>NA|TRBV9|TRBJ1-1|NA
CASSVVGGNTEAFF
TGTGCCAGCAGCGTAGTGGGGGGAAACACTGAAGCTTTCTTT
>NA|TRBV19|TRBJ2-7|once
CATGGSLSYEQYF
TGTGCCACAGGTGGCTCCCTCTCCTACGAGCAGTACTTC
>NA|TRBV6-1|TRBJ1-5|NA
CASSEENRRARGQPQHF
TGTGCCAGCAGTGAAGAAAACAGGAGGGCCCGCGGTCAGCCCCAGCATTTT
>TRBD2|TRBV5-6|TRBJ2-5|NA
CASSFASGVQETQYF
TGTGCCAGCAGCTTTGCTAGCGGGGTACAAGAGACCCAGTACTTC
>NA|TRBV7-9|TRBJ2-1|NA
CASSKTASSYNEQFF
TGTGCCAGCAGCAAGACCGCAAGCTCCTACAATGAGCAGTTCTTC
>NA|TRBV5-4|TRBJ1-2|NA
CASSPPPLPPSGGYTF
TGTGCCAGCAGCCCGCCTCCGCTCCCCCCCTCGGGAGGCTACACCTTC
>NA|TRBV30|TRBJ2-7|NA
CAWSVREEQYF
TGTGCCTGGAGTGTACGGGAGGAGCAGTACTTC
>NA|TRBV5-6|TRBJ2-5|NA
CASTTGGVATQYF
TGTGCCAGCACCACAGGGGGGGTGGCGACCCAGTACTTC
>TRBD2|TRBV5-1|TRBJ2-1|NA
CASSLRTSGGPYNEQFF
TGCGCCAGCAGCTTGAGGACTAGCGGGGGCCCCTACAATGAGCAGTTCTTC
>TRBD2|TRBV14|TRBJ2-2|NA
CASSPRIGSGGSYGGELFF
TGTGCCAGCAGCCCCCGTATTGGTAGCGGGGGAAGTTATGGCGGGGAGCTGTTTTTT
>TRBD1|TRBV6-5|TRBJ1-1|NA
CASGGGGYAEAFF
TGTGCCAGCGGAGGGGGCGGATATGCTGAAGCTTTCTTT
>NA|TRBV6-5|TRBJ1-1|NA
CASRTMTEAFF
TGTGCCAGCAGGACCATGACTGAAGCTTTCTTT
>NA|TRBV5-8|TRBJ1-1|NA
CASSLKVRWAFF
TGTGCCAGCAGCTTGAAAGTCCGTTGGGCTTTCTTT
>NA|TRBV7-2|TRBJ2-2|NA
CASSERSGARELFF
TGTGCCAGCAGCGAAAGGAGTGGGGCCCGGGAGCTGTTTTTT
>NA|TRBV6-5|TRBJ1-1|NA
CASSRVPGATEAFF
TGTGCCAGCAGTCGAGTCCCAGGGGCCACTGAAGCTTTCTTT
>NA|TRBV5-6|TRBJ1-2|once
CASSGGQRAYGYTF
TGTGCCAGCAGCGGTGGACAGCGGGCCTATGGCTACACCTTC
>TRBD1|TRBV3-1/TRBV3-2|TRBJ1-6|NA
CASSFETGGYYNSPLHF
TGTGCCAGCAGCTTCGAAACAGGGGGCTACTATAATTCACCCCTCCACTTT
>TRBD2|TRBV27|TRBJ2-1|NA
CASSLSKRAGINEQFF
TGTGCCAGCAGTTTAAGTAAGAGAGCGGGGATCAATGAGCAGTTCTTC
>NA|TRBV5-1|TRBJ2-5|NA
CASSSGTAQETQYF
TGCGCCAGCAGCTCGGGGACCGCCCAAGAGACCCAGTACTTC
>NA|TRBV6-5|TRBJ2-7|NA
CASSYGPRGFYEQYF
TGTGCCAGCAGTTACGGGCCCAGGGGATTCTACGAGCAGTACTTC
>TRBD1|TRBV6-5|TRBJ2-1|NA
CASSYRQGKQFF
TGTGCCAGCAGTTACCGACAGGGAAAGCAGTTCTTC
>NA|TRBV6-5|TRBJ2-2|NA
CASRPDSYGELFF
TGTGCCAGCCGGCCGGACAGCTACGGGGAGCTGTTTTTT
>TRBD1|TRBV6-5|TRBJ2-5|NA
CASSYAGQGGRKTQYF
TGTGCCAGCAGTTACGCGGGACAGGGGGGGAGGAAGACCCAGTACTTC
>NA|TRBV29-1|TRBJ1-2|NA
CSVDTQDVQGYTF
TGCAGCGTTGATACACAAGACGTTCAGGGCTACACCTTC
>TRBD2|TRBV3-1/TRBV3-2|TRBJ2-5|once
CASTSKRPSGGACETQYF
TGTGCCAGCACCTCAAAACGGCCTAGCGGGGGGGCTTGTGAGACCCAGTACTTC
>TRBD1|TRBV13|TRBJ1-2|NA
CASSLGGQGDYGYTF
TGTGCCAGCAGCTTAGGGGGACAGGGGGACTATGGCTACACCTTC
>NA|TRBV24-1|TRBJ1-6|NA
CATSGGAARRPLHF
TGTGCCACCAGTGGAGGTGCGGCACGACGGCCCCTCCACTTT
>NA|TRBV6-5|TRBJ1-1|NA
CASSSVLRAFF
TGTGCCAGCAGTTCCGTCCTGAGAGCTTTCTTT
>NA|TRBV3-1/TRBV3-2|TRBJ2-7|few
CASSHRTLTYEQYF
TGTGCCAGCAGCCACCGGACCCTAACCTACGAGCAGTACTTC
>TRBD2|TRBV4-2|TRBJ2-3|NA
CASSPPSGGRGDTQYF
TGTGCCAGCAGCCCCCCCTCGGGGGGGAGAGGAGATACGCAGTATTTT
>NA|TRBV5-4|TRBJ1-4|NA
CASSLARDGEKLFF
TGTGCCAGCAGCTTGGCCAGGGATGGGGAAAAACTGTTTTTT
>NA|TRBV11-1|TRBJ1-2|NA
CASSPLTYGYTF
TGTGCCAGCAGCCCCCTGACCTATGGCTACACCTTC
>NA|TRBV6-5|TRBJ2-5|NA
CASSYQYRYQETQYF
TGTGCCAGCAGTTACCAATACCGCTATCAAGAGACCCAGTACTTC
>TRBD2|TRBV5-8|TRBJ2-2|NA
CASSDGTSGGVLNTGELFF
TGTGCCAGCAGCGACGGGACTAGCGGGGGGGTCTTGAACACCGGGGAGCTGTTTTTT
>NA|TRBV5-4|TRBJ2-3|NA
CASSPSRGSTDTQYF
TGTGCCAGCAGCCCTTCGCGGGGTTCCACAGATACGCAGTATTTT
>TRBD1|TRBV5-1|TRBJ1-1|NA
CASSADRLMNTEAFF
TGCGCCAGCAGCGCGGACAGGCTTATGAACACTGAAGCTTTCTTT
>TRBD2|TRBV24-1|TRBJ2-3|NA
CATSPGGQTDTQYF
TGTGCCACCAGTCCGGGGGGTCAGACAGATACGCAGTATTTT
>NA|TRBV5-1|TRBJ1-1|NA
CASSNWNGAEAFF
TGCGCCAGCAGCAATTGGAATGGGGCTGAAGCTTTCTTT
>NA|TRBV6-2/TRBV6-3|TRBJ1-5|NA
CASSYGWYREYSNQPQHF
TGTGCCAGCAGTTACGGATGGTACAGGGAATATAGCAATCAGCCCCAGCATTTT
>NA|TRBV5-1|TRBJ2-2|NA
CASSLTLGSTGELFF
TGCGCCAGCAGCTTGACATTGGGGAGCACCGGGGAGCTGTTTTTT
>TRBD1|TRBV10-1|TRBJ1-1|NA
CASPGQGLNTEAFF
TGCGCCAGCCCGGGACAGGGGTTGAACACTGAAGCTTTCTTT
>TRBD1|TRBV19|TRBJ2-7|NA
CASSMGQGANEQYF
TGTGCCAGTAGTATGGGACAGGGGGCTAACGAGCAGTACTTC